This is a list of T cell receptor beta chains from one sample in a study of neoadjuvant anti-PD-1 for oral cavity cancer. Here immunoSEQ multiplex PCR was the method, and the copy in TCRdb shows in-frame clones only, minus some. The sample yields approximately 43,000 clones, about 76% seen once. The sequencing used PBMCs, collected after nivolumab (anti-PD-1) treatment. The origin of the receptors is a person between 35 and 79 years old with oral cavity squamous cell carcinoma. The CDR3 runs from the conserved cysteine through the conserved F or W. Fields, in order: J gene, V gene, D gene, clone size, CDR3 protein, CDR3 DNA. D genes are given only for firm matches. Clone size, where shown, is once, few, many, or a class for clones that have expanded.

TRBJ2-7 | TRBV5-6 | . | . | CASSHRPLYEQYF | TGTGCCAGCAGCCACCGGCCCCTCTACGAGCAGTACTTC
TRBJ1-1 | TRBV7-9 | TRBD1 | once | CASSSGQGDTEAFF | TGTGCCAGCAGCTCGGGACAGGGTGACACTGAAGCTTTCTTT
TRBJ2-3 | TRBV7-6 | . | . | CASSLVAGRGSTDTQYF | TGTGCCAGCAGCTTGGTTGCTGGAAGGGGGAGCACAGATACGCAGTATTTT
TRBJ1-1 | TRBV6-6 | . | few | CAIRGSLTEAFF | TGTGCGATTCGGGGGTCGTTGACTGAAGCTTTCTTT
TRBJ2-3 | TRBV6-6 | TRBD2 | once | CASSGGLAGADTQYF | TGTGCCAGCAGTGGGGGACTAGCGGGAGCAGATACGCAGTATTTT
TRBJ2-3 | TRBV7-3 | TRBD2 | . | CASSSSGRRTDTQYF | TGTGCCAGCAGCTCCAGCGGGAGAAGGACAGATACGCAGTATTTT
TRBJ1-6 | TRBV11-3 | . | . | CASSPGADSPLHF | TGTGCCAGCAGCCCTGGTGCGGATTCACCCCTCCACTTT
TRBJ1-1 | TRBV27 | . | . | CASSPPGREVEAFF | TGTGCCAGCAGCCCCCCCGGACGGGAGGTTGAAGCTTTCTTT
TRBJ2-1 | TRBV14 | . | medium-sized | CASSPFMLTYNEQFF | TGTGCCAGCAGTCCGTTTATGTTGACCTACAATGAGCAGTTCTTC
TRBJ2-5 | TRBV21-1 | . | few | CASSKPQNKARRSPAKETQYF | TGTGCCAGCAGCAAACCCCAGAACAAGGCGCGCCGTTCCCCGGCAAAAGAGACCCAGTACTTC
TRBJ1-4 | TRBV7-9 | . | . | CASSPALGIEDEKLFF | TGTGCCAGCAGCCCGGCCTTGGGTATAGAGGATGAAAAACTGTTTTTT
TRBJ2-5 | TRBV19 | TRBD2 | . | CASSPAGVGSETQYF | TGTGCCAGTAGTCCAGCGGGAGTTGGTTCGGAGACCCAGTACTTC
TRBJ1-2 | TRBV10-1 | . | few | CASSEFSDRNYGYTF | TGCGCCAGCAGTGAGTTTTCGGACAGAAACTATGGCTACACCTTC
TRBJ2-2 | TRBV4-1 | . | . | CASSQDARKELFF | TGCGCCAGCAGCCAAGATGCGCGTAAGGAGCTGTTTTTT
TRBJ1-2 | TRBV6-5 | TRBD1 | . | CASSSQGGTNYGYTF | TGTGCCAGCAGTTCCCAGGGGGGGACCAACTATGGCTACACCTTC
TRBJ1-6 | TRBV2 | . | . | CASRAGRTKEAASYNSPLHF | TGTGCTAGTAGGGCAGGGAGAACGAAGGAGGCGGCGTCCTATAATTCACCCCTCCACTTT
TRBJ1-1 | TRBV7-9 | . | . | CASSRQESEAFF | TGTGCCAGCAGCCGACAGGAGAGTGAAGCTTTCTTT
TRBJ2-7 | TRBV28 | TRBD1 | . | CASIPNRGLSYEQYF | TGTGCCAGTATCCCAAACAGGGGGCTCTCCTACGAGCAGTACTTC
TRBJ2-7 | TRBV27 | TRBD2 | . | CASSPLPGGYEQYF | TGTGCCAGCAGTCCACTGCCGGGGGGCTACGAGCAGTACTTC
TRBJ1-2 | TRBV18 | . | . | CASSPGKAYGYTF | TGTGCCAGCTCACCGGGTAAAGCCTATGGCTACACCTTC
TRBJ1-6 | TRBV27 | . | . | CASSLLWTKNSPLHF | TGTGCCAGCAGTTTATTATGGACAAAAAATTCACCCCTCCACTTT
TRBJ1-2 | TRBV7-9 | . | . | CASSLGLGAGEVRYGYTF | TGTGCCAGCAGCTTAGGGCTTGGGGCAGGGGAGGTTCGCTATGGCTACACCTTC
TRBJ1-6 | TRBV30 | . | few | CARGTPNSPLHF | TGTGCCCGCGGGACACCGAATTCACCCCTCCACTTT
TRBJ2-1 | TRBV19 | TRBD2 | . | CASSMGGNYNEQFF | TGTGCCAGTAGTATGGGGGGGAACTACAATGAGCAGTTCTTC
TRBJ1-1 | TRBV6-5 | . | . | CASSPNTEAFF | TGTGCCAGCAGCCCCAACACTGAAGCTTTCTTT
TRBJ2-7 | TRBV7-9 | . | . | CASSLPTLNIGSYEQYF | TGTGCCAGCAGCTTACCAACACTGAATATCGGTTCCTACGAGCAGTACTTC
TRBJ1-1 | TRBV27 | . | . | CASSPKWMGDTEAFF | TGTGCCAGCAGTCCTAAGTGGATGGGGGACACTGAAGCTTTCTTT
TRBJ2-4 | TRBV7-8 | TRBD1 | . | CASSVDRDKNIQYF | TGTGCCAGCAGCGTTGACAGGGATAAAAACATTCAGTACTTC
TRBJ1-1 | TRBV13 | . | . | CASSLNRMNTEAFF | TGTGCCAGCAGCTTAAATCGGATGAACACTGAAGCTTTCTTT
TRBJ2-3 | TRBV28 | . | . | CASGPAGTSTDTQYF | TGTGCCAGCGGGCCGGCAGGTACTAGCACAGATACGCAGTATTTT
TRBJ1-5 | TRBV5-8 | . | . | CASSWTVNQPQHF | TGTGCCAGCAGCTGGACAGTGAATCAGCCCCAGCATTTT
TRBJ2-1 | TRBV6-5 | . | . | CASSYVGPFNEQFF | TGTGCCAGCAGTTACGTGGGTCCCTTTAATGAGCAGTTCTTC
TRBJ1-6 | TRBV5-1 | TRBD1 | few | CASKPTGGPSSYNSPLHF | TGCGCCAGCAAACCGACAGGGGGCCCTAGCTCCTATAATTCACCCCTCCACTTT
TRBJ2-3 | TRBV4-1 | . | medium-sized | CASSQVMSVSSTDTQYF | TGCGCCAGCAGCCAAGTTATGTCAGTCTCTAGCACAGATACGCAGTATTTT
TRBJ2-1 | TRBV6-1 | TRBD2 | . | CASSAEGTGLAGIEQFF | TGTGCCAGCAGTGCCGAGGGTACGGGACTAGCGGGAATTGAGCAGTTCTTC